This is a list of T cell receptor beta chains from one sample in a study of CD8 T cells in ankylosing spondylitis. MiXCR, run by TCRdb on the 5' RACE reads, gives a single entry per CDR3 protein. Altogether 200,000 or so distinct CDR3 sequences are present, 20% to 30% being singletons, with the ten largest covering 6.6%. Sequencing input: blood, either unsorted or a sorted T cell fraction (not recorded which). The receptors stem from a male donor with ankylosing spondylitis or in good health (not recorded which). CDR3s include the opening cysteine and the closing phenylalanine or tryptophan. A D gene is named only where the DNA matches it firmly. Only part of the rows carry a size: once, few, many, or a class if the clone is expanded.

V gene,D gene,clone size,J gene,CDR3 protein,CDR3 DNA
TRBV5-1,TRBD2,many,TRBJ2-2,CASSLTGLATTGELFF,TGCGCCAGCAGCTTGACGGGACTAGCGACCACCGGGGAGCTGTTTTTT
TRBV7-9,.,few,TRBJ1-1,CASSLQGHTEAFF,TGTGCCAGCAGCTTACAAGGGCACACTGAAGCTTTCTTT
TRBV29-1,.,few,TRBJ2-6,CSVASGANVLTF,TGCAGCGTTGCCTCTGGGGCCAACGTCCTGACTTTC
TRBV27,.,many,TRBJ2-2,CASSLRVLTGELFF,TGTGCCAGCAGCCTCAGGGTGCTGACCGGGGAGCTGTTTTTT
TRBV20-1,TRBD2,many,TRBJ2-1,CSSRLAHAYNEQFF,TGCAGTTCCAGACTAGCGCACGCCTACAATGAGCAGTTCTTC
TRBV18,TRBD1,few,TRBJ2-7,CASSPTGVLEYEQYF,TGTGCCAGCTCACCGACAGGGGTGTTGGAGTACGAGCAGTACTTC
TRBV9,TRBD1,.,TRBJ1-5,CASSPGTGELPQHF,TGTGCCAGCAGCCCCGGGACAGGGGAACTGCCCCAGCATTTT
TRBV20-1,.,.,TRBJ2-5,CSATIEVIETQYF,TGCAGTGCTACGATCGAAGTAATAGAGACCCAGTACTTC
TRBV29-1,TRBD1,few,TRBJ2-1,CSVRTGFLYNEQFF,TGCAGCGTTCGGACAGGGTTTCTATACAATGAGCAGTTCTTC
TRBV7-2,TRBD2,.,TRBJ2-3,CASSSGLVGADTQYF,TGTGCCAGCAGCTCGGGACTAGTAGGTGCAGATACGCAGTATTTT
TRBV5-8,.,many,TRBJ1-1,CASSLAPGALYTEAFF,TGTGCCAGCAGCTTGGCCCCAGGGGCCCTCTACACTGAAGCTTTCTTT
TRBV2,TRBD1,.,TRBJ2-3,CASRAGTGIRFTDTQYF,TGTGCCAGCAGGGCCGGGACAGGGATTCGCTTTACAGATACGCAGTATTTT
TRBV14,.,.,TRBJ2-1,CASSLLTGANEQFF,TGTGCCAGCAGCCTGTTAACTGGAGCGAATGAGCAGTTCTTC
TRBV9,TRBD1,once,TRBJ2-3,CASSVAPDRDTQYF,TGTGCCAGCAGCGTAGCTCCGGACAGGGATACGCAGTATTTT
TRBV18,.,few,TRBJ2-3,CASSPRGVADTQYF,TGTGCCAGCTCACCTCGAGGGGTTGCAGATACGCAGTATTTT
TRBV20-1,.,.,TRBJ2-1,CSASSKNEQFF,TGCAGTGCGAGTAGCAAAAATGAGCAGTTCTTC
TRBV20-1,TRBD2,many,TRBJ2-3,CSAYSEREAQLTDTQYF,TGCAGTGCCTACTCGGAGCGGGAGGCCCAACTTACAGATACGCAGTATTTT
TRBV6-5,.,.,TRBJ2-7,CASSGISYEQYF,TGTGCCAGCAGTGGAATAAGCTACGAGCAGTACTTC
TRBV2,.,.,TRBJ2-3,CASSDTTSTDTQYF,TGTGCCAGCAGTGATACCACTAGCACAGATACGCAGTATTTT
TRBV29-1,.,.,TRBJ2-3,CSIGLSGITDTQYF,TGCAGCATTGGACTCTCGGGGATCACAGATACGCAGTATTTT
TRBV20-1,TRBD2,.,TRBJ2-7,CSARDPAGVIYEQYF,TGCAGTGCTAGAGATCCAGCGGGAGTTATCTACGAGCAGTACTTC
TRBV20-1,.,few,TRBJ2-3,CSARHRTATDTQYF,TGCAGTGCTAGACATAGGACAGCTACAGATACGCAGTATTTT
TRBV29-1,TRBD1,few,TRBJ2-5,CSVGGTGPTQETQYF,TGCAGCGTTGGGGGGACAGGGCCTACTCAAGAGACCCAGTACTTC
TRBV12-3/TRBV12-4,.,once,TRBJ2-5,CASSFLRQIDHQETQYF,TGTGCCAGCAGTTTCCTTCGACAGATCGATCATCAAGAGACCCAGTACTTC
TRBV10-3,TRBD1,.,TRBJ1-1,CAISWDSGTEAFF,TGTGCCATCAGTTGGGACAGTGGGACTGAAGCTTTCTTT
TRBV20-1,TRBD2,.,TRBJ2-5,CSAKASAGGIGETQYF,TGCAGTGCTAAAGCGAGTGCGGGAGGGATCGGGGAGACCCAGTACTTC
TRBV6-2/TRBV6-3,TRBD1,few,TRBJ2-7,CAIALTGLLSEQYF,TGTGCCATCGCCTTGACAGGGCTTCTATCCGAGCAGTACTTC
TRBV6-5,.,few,TRBJ2-7,CARIADEQYF,TGTGCCAGAATCGCCGACGAGCAGTACTTC
TRBV20-1,TRBD1,.,TRBJ1-6,CSASRTGNSPLHF,TGCAGTGCTAGCCGGACAGGGAATTCACCCCTCCACTTT